This note documents a single T cell receptor (beta chain) sequence. The specificity of this receptor is unknown. Base qualities are not provided; no much larger clone lies one nucleotide away. Aliquots of around 500,000 cells were frozen in DMSO/FBS in liquid nitrogen, and one aliquot per fraction was used for sequencing. Endoscopy and small intestinal biopsy were performed in all 30 patients in the study. Intraepithelial cells were released by stirring biopsies for one hour at 37°C in RPMI containing EGTA, MgCl2 and 1% FBS. Genomic DNA was extracted from frozen unsorted cell fractions with the Qiagen DNeasy blood extraction kit. The library came from the immunoSEQ multiplex PCR assay. In a multiplexed PCR, the TR loci were amplified; reverse primers were designed against J gene segments, whereas forward primers were designed against V gene segments. Amplified CDR3 regions were sequenced on the Illumina HiSeq System. The study's processing was this. A nearest-neighbour algorithm merged closely related reads to remove PCR and sequencing errors and collapse data into unique sequences. Two measures summarised the repertoires: clonality, and T cell density, defined as TR molecules per amount of genomic DNA input. Public TRs were defined as CDR3 amino acid sequences in at least 80% of unsorted samples, then tested for differential abundance between coeliac and control samples. Differences in clonality and density between disease groups were tested by Kruskal-Wallis tests, followed by Dunn post-tests. TCRdb holds this immuneACCESS table with in-frame rearrangements only. Some clones are missing; in checked studies, unresolved V genes explain under half, and the rest has no known cause. V, J and clone size are taken as reported in that table, and D and trimming were inferred from the DNA itself. This sample gives nearly 4,500 clones in total; approximately 60% of them show up just once. The ten largest clones represent about 7.9% of the sample.

The sample comes from a study of coeliac disease (dated by TCRdb to between 2021 and 2024). For the study in its entirety: Each coeliac patient was placed into one of three groups: newly diagnosed active disease, refractory coeliac disease type I, or disease controlled by a gluten-free diet. Because high-resolution HLA typing was not available, biased TRBV7-2 usage was examined as a proof of principle. Next-generation sequencing of rearranged TRB and TRG CDR3 regions was used on small intestinal lymphocyte fractions taken from coeliac and non-coeliac patients. The aim was to characterise TR repertoires of small intestinal T cells in active, refractory type I and gluten-free-diet-treated coeliac disease. Of the approximately 30 patients in the full study, roughly 22 had coeliac disease confirmed by serology and 8 were controls with non-small intestinal disorders. Samples from 27 subjects were successfully TRB sequenced, and these included 20 to 25 paired samples of bulk unsorted intraepithelial and lamina propria cells. The investigation overall reported the following: Cross-contamination between compartments was possible, because separating intraepithelial cells from lamina propria cells did not produce high-purity fractions. In the authors' view, the approach was unsuitable for unbiased detection of gliadin-specific T cells, since gliadin-specific T cells are scarce and rarely shared between patients. TRB repertoires were found to be largely private, with most amino acid sequences unique to one sample, and no significant difference in V-gene usage was found between disease groups. Active coeliac intraepithelial and lamina propria samples had lower TRB and TRG repertoire clonality than controls, suggesting that diverse T cells were recruited.

Including the terminal cysteine and phenylalanine, the CDR3 comprises 15 residues. Only the CDR3 portion is preserved as DNA: 45 bases, with reading frame beginning at the first base. At the junction V is shortened by 2 bases and J by 5 bases, with 13 bases in between. CDR1 and CDR2 are read off the germline V gene as SGHRS and YFSETQ. Recombination connected TRBV5-1 to TRBJ1-4, with no D gene named confidently. The sequence was obtained from a woman between 18 and 29 years old with active celiac disease. The specimen was intraepithelial lymphocytes from the gut. The cell subset or site tag for this specimen amounts to: intraepithelial cell (IEC) fraction of small intestinal biopsy. The sequenced DNA is TGCGCCAGCAGCTTACGAGGTACCACGAATGAAAAACTGTTTTTT. It is translated as CASSLRGTTNEKLFF.